Listed below are T cell receptor beta chains from one sample, sequenced in a study of CD8+ T cells in alopecia areata. Method: immunoSEQ multiplex PCR; TCRdb's copy keeps in-frame clones and lacks some. The sample includes 80,000 to 100,000 clones, about 40% seen only once; the top ten take 1% to 1.5%. Sequencing was performed on CD4+ T cells sorted from blood. These TCRs come from a human donor with alopecia areata. Both conserved end residues are part of each CDR3. Fields, in order: V gene, J gene, D gene, clone size, CDR3 protein, CDR3 DNA. A D gene is named only where the DNA matches it firmly. Clone sizes are given selectively: once, few, many, or a class where the clone is expanded.

TRBV19,TRBJ1-2,TRBD1,NA,CASSPPTGQTYGYTF,TGTGCCAGTAGTCCACCAACGGGACAGACCTATGGCTACACCTTC
TRBV28,TRBJ2-7,NA,few,CASNGAVPSYEQYF,TGTGCCAGCAACGGAGCGGTCCCCTCCTACGAGCAGTACTTC
TRBV9,TRBJ2-3,NA,NA,CASSVDLGTDTQYF,TGTGCCAGCAGCGTAGATCTGGGCACAGATACGCAGTATTTT
TRBV4-3,TRBJ2-3,NA,NA,CASSSPGTPSGTQYF,TGCGCCAGCAGCTCACCCGGGACCCCCTCGGGTACGCAGTATTTT
TRBV15,TRBJ2-1,NA,NA,CATSRDQPSSYNEQFF,TGTGCCACCAGCAGAGATCAGCCAAGCTCCTACAATGAGCAGTTCTTC
TRBV5-1,TRBJ2-1,TRBD2,NA,CASSFGTSGTKSSYNEQFF,TGCGCCAGCAGCTTCGGGACTAGCGGGACAAAAAGCTCCTACAATGAGCAGTTCTTC
TRBV14,TRBJ2-7,NA,few,CASSLDLGTYEQYF,TGTGCCAGCAGCCTCGATCTGGGAACCTACGAGCAGTACTTC
TRBV7-2,TRBJ2-1,TRBD1,few,CASSLAPGQPYNEQFF,TGTGCCAGCAGCTTAGCGCCGGGACAGCCTTACAATGAGCAGTTCTTC
TRBV7-9,TRBJ2-7,TRBD1,NA,CASSLGQGWEQYF,TGTGCCAGCAGCTTAGGACAGGGGTGGGAGCAGTACTTC
TRBV6-5,TRBJ2-4,NA,few,CASSYVGSGKNIQYF,TGTGCCAGCAGTTATGTGGGTTCGGGCAAAAACATTCAGTACTTC
TRBV5-6,TRBJ2-1,NA,NA,CASSLNSGHSYNEQFF,TGTGCCAGCAGCTTGAATTCCGGACACTCCTACAATGAGCAGTTCTTC
TRBV14,TRBJ2-7,NA,NA,CASSQGSWTVNSYEQYF,TGTGCCAGCAGCCAAGGGTCATGGACAGTAAACTCCTACGAGCAGTACTTC
TRBV28,TRBJ1-5,TRBD1,NA,CASRTTGGNQPQHF,TGTGCCAGCAGAACGACAGGGGGCAATCAGCCCCAGCATTTT
TRBV27,TRBJ1-1,NA,NA,CASSLSTTGDTEAFF,TGTGCCAGCAGTTTATCGACGACAGGTGACACTGAAGCTTTCTTT
TRBV30,TRBJ1-5,NA,NA,CAWSVTGQPQHF,TGTGCCTGGAGTGTGACGGGGCAGCCCCAGCATTTT
TRBV29-1,TRBJ2-7,NA,few,CSVRRSGSGHEQYF,TGCAGCGTGAGACGTTCGGGGAGTGGACACGAGCAGTACTTC
TRBV9,TRBJ2-6,NA,few,CASSDESSGANVLTF,TGTGCCAGCAGCGACGAGAGCTCTGGGGCCAACGTCCTGACTTTC
TRBV5-6,TRBJ2-1,TRBD2,NA,CASSLWTSGIFLFF,TGTGCCAGCAGCTTATGGACTAGCGGGATTTTTTTGTTCTTC
TRBV6-6,TRBJ1-1,NA,NA,CASRTAGLEDTEAFF,TGTGCCAGCAGAACCGCGGGACTCGAGGACACTGAAGCTTTCTTT
TRBV5-1,TRBJ2-3,NA,few,CASKNTGSTDTQYF,TGCGCCAGCAAAAATACGGGTAGCACAGATACGCAGTATTTT
TRBV5-4,TRBJ2-5,NA,few,CASSRWREQETQYF,TGTGCCAGCAGCCGGTGGAGGGAACAAGAGACCCAGTACTTC
TRBV7-8,TRBJ2-3,NA,few,CASSASGEDTQYF,TGTGCCAGCAGCGCCTCAGGGGAAGATACGCAGTATTTT
TRBV6-1,TRBJ2-2,NA,NA,CASNPGLQTGELFF,TGTGCCAGCAACCCCGGGCTACAGACCGGGGAGCTGTTTTTT
TRBV4-2,TRBJ1-6,NA,NA,CASSQDFLYSPLHF,TGTGCCAGCAGCCAAGATTTCCTCTATTCACCCCTCCACTTT
TRBV10-2,TRBJ2-1,NA,NA,CASSEPQGGQFF,TGCGCCAGCAGTGAGCCGCAGGGAGGGCAGTTCTTC
TRBV4-1,TRBJ1-4,TRBD1,NA,CASSQPDRVNEKLFF,TGCGCCAGCAGCCAACCCGACAGGGTTAATGAAAAACTGTTTTTT
TRBV14,TRBJ2-5,NA,NA,CASSQVIETQYF,TGTGCCAGCAGCCAAGTGATAGAGACCCAGTACTTC
TRBV25-1,TRBJ2-7,NA,NA,CASSDPRQAHEQYF,TGTGCCAGCAGTGACCCCCGACAGGCCCACGAGCAGTACTTC
TRBV19,TRBJ2-1,TRBD1,few,CASSDAGGEQFF,TGTGCCAGTAGTGATGCAGGGGGTGAGCAGTTCTTC
TRBV30,TRBJ1-2,NA,few,CAWRRTRGYTF,TGTGCCTGGAGGAGGACACGAGGCTACACCTTC
TRBV5-6,TRBJ2-5,TRBD2,once,CASSKWTSAQTQYF,TGTGCCAGCAGCAAGTGGACTAGTGCACAGACCCAGTACTTC
TRBV30,TRBJ2-1,NA,NA,CAWREGQYYNEQFF,TGTGCCTGGAGGGAGGGACAGTACTACAATGAGCAGTTCTTC
TRBV5-1,TRBJ2-4,TRBD1,few,CASSPKDRASIQYF,TGCGCCAGCAGCCCAAAGGACAGGGCAAGCATTCAGTACTTC
TRBV4-3,TRBJ2-7,TRBD1,once,CASSQDLGQTDEQYF,TGCGCCAGCAGCCAAGATCTGGGACAGACCGACGAGCAGTACTTC
TRBV29-1,TRBJ2-3,TRBD2,NA,CSVRGVSTDTQYF,TGCAGCGTTCGGGGGGTGAGCACAGATACGCAGTATTTT
TRBV7-2,TRBJ2-5,NA,few,CASSPYVETQYF,TGTGCCAGCAGCCCTTATGTAGAGACCCAGTACTTC
TRBV29-1,TRBJ1-1,NA,few,CSVEDPSWVMNTEAFF,TGCAGCGTTGAAGATCCTTCCTGGGTTATGAACACTGAAGCTTTCTTT
TRBV15,TRBJ2-2,TRBD2,NA,CATLAGYNGELFF,TGTGCCACCCTAGCGGGGTATAACGGGGAGCTGTTTTTT
TRBV5-1,TRBJ2-3,TRBD2,NA,CASRKAGGPADTQYF,TGCGCCAGCAGAAAAGCGGGAGGGCCGGCAGATACGCAGTATTTT
TRBV28,TRBJ1-5,NA,few,CAIALGVGYQPQHF,TGTGCCATCGCCTTAGGGGTGGGCTATCAGCCCCAGCATTTT
TRBV4-1,TRBJ2-5,NA,NA,CASSRGWYQETQYF,TGCGCCAGCAGCCGGGGTTGGTACCAAGAGACCCAGTACTTC
TRBV30,TRBJ1-3,TRBD1,NA,CAWSADRATGNTIYF,TGTGCCTGGAGTGCAGACAGGGCAACTGGAAACACCATATATTTT
TRBV29-1,TRBJ2-3,NA,few,CSVEGTRNTQYF,TGCAGCGTTGAAGGGACTCGAAATACGCAGTATTTT
TRBV5-1,TRBJ2-2,NA,NA,CASSLEAPELFF,TGCGCCAGCAGCTTGGAGGCCCCGGAGCTGTTTTTT
TRBV4-2,TRBJ2-2,NA,once,CASSQDPGTNTGELFF,TGTGCCAGCAGCCAAGATCCAGGGACTAACACCGGGGAGCTGTTTTTT
TRBV30,TRBJ1-5,TRBD1,few,CAWRGTGLQPQHF,TGTGCCTGGCGCGGGACAGGCTTACAGCCCCAGCATTTT
TRBV7-9,TRBJ1-1,NA,NA,CASSLARVTEAFF,TGTGCCAGCAGCTTAGCCAGGGTTACTGAAGCTTTCTTT
TRBV5-4,TRBJ2-3,NA,NA,CASSLAAQRSTDTQYF,TGTGCCAGCAGCTTGGCCGCGCAGCGGAGCACAGATACGCAGTATTTT
TRBV5-1,TRBJ2-7,NA,NA,CASSLAAYNEQYF,TGCGCCAGCAGCTTGGCCGCCTATAACGAGCAGTACTTC
TRBV27,TRBJ2-1,NA,NA,CASSALTELGQFF,TGTGCCAGCAGTGCCTTGACGGAGCTGGGGCAGTTCTTC
TRBV5-4,TRBJ2-7,TRBD2,NA,CASSGTSSYEQYF,TGTGCCAGCAGCGGGACTAGTTCCTACGAGCAGTACTTC
TRBV9,TRBJ2-5,TRBD2,once,CASSVGLAGETQYF,TGTGCCAGCAGCGTAGGACTAGCCGGAGAGACCCAGTACTTC
TRBV5-4,TRBJ2-3,NA,NA,CASSLDRSAHTQYF,TGTGCCAGCAGCTTGGATCGTAGTGCCCATACGCAGTATTTT
TRBV4-2,TRBJ2-4,NA,few,CASSPPAGAKNIQYF,TGTGCCAGCAGCCCCCCAGCGGGAGCCAAAAACATTCAGTACTTC
TRBV6-6,TRBJ2-3,TRBD1,NA,CASSYGGQSQYF,TGTGCCAGCAGTTACGGGGGACAGTCGCAGTATTTT
TRBV7-2,TRBJ2-7,TRBD2,NA,CASSLVSVGLAYEQYF,TGTGCCAGCAGCTTAGTAAGTGTTGGACTAGCTTACGAGCAGTACTTC
TRBV7-9,TRBJ2-5,NA,few,CASSPRAMQETQYF,TGTGCCAGCAGCCCACGCGCGATGCAAGAGACCCAGTACTTC
TRBV19,TRBJ1-1,NA,few,CASSIPAGANTEAFF,TGTGCCAGTAGTATACCGGCAGGGGCCAACACTGAAGCTTTCTTT
TRBV5-1,TRBJ1-1,TRBD1,few,CASSSGDRGTEAFF,TGCGCCAGCAGCTCTGGGGACAGGGGAACTGAAGCTTTCTTT
TRBV11-2,TRBJ1-3,NA,NA,CASSLGGQSSGNTIYF,TGTGCCAGCAGCTTGGGCGGCCAGTCCTCTGGAAACACCATATATTTT